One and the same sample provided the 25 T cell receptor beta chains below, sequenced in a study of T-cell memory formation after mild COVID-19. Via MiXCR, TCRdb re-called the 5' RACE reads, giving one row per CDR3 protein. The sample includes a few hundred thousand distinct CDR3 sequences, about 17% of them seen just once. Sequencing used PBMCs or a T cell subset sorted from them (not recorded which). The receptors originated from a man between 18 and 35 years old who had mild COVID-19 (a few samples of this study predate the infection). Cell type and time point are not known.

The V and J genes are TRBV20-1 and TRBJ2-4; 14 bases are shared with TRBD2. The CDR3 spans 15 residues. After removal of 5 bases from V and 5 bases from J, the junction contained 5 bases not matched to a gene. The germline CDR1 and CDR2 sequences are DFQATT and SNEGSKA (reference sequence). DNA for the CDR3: TGCAGTGCTGACTTGACTAGCGGGGGGGAAAACATTCAGTACTTC. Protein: CSADLTSGGENIQYF.

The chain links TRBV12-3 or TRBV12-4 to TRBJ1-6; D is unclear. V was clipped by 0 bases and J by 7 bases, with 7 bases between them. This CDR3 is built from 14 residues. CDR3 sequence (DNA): TGTGCCAGCAGTTTAGCTGGGGAGAATTCACCCCTCCACTTT. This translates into CASSLAGENSPLHF.

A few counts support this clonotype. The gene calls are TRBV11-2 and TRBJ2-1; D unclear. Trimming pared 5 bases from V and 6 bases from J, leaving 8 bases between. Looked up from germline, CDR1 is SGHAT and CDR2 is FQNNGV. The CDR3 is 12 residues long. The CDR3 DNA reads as TGTGCCAGCAGCCAGTACCTCAATGAGCAGTTCTTC. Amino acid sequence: CASSQYLNEQFF. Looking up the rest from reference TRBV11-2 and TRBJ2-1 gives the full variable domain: EAGVAQSPRYKIIEKRQSVAFWCNPISGHATLYWYQQILGQGPKLLIQFQNNGVVDDSQLPKDRFSAERLKGVDSTLKIQPAKLEDSAVYLCASSQYLNEQFFGPGTRLTVL.

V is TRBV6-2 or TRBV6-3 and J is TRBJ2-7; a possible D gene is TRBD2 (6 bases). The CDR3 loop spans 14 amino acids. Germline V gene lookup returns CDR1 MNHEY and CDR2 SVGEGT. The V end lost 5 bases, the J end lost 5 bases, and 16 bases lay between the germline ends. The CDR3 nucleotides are TGTGCCAGCAGTGGGAGGCCTCACTCGAACGAGCAGTACTTC. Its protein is CASSGRPHSNEQYF.

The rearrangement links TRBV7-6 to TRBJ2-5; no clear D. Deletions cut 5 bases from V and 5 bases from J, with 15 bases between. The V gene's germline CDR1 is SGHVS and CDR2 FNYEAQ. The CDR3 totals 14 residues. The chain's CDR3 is CASSPDITWETQYF. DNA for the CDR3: TGTGCCAGCAGCCCCGACATTACTTGGGAGACCCAGTACTTC.

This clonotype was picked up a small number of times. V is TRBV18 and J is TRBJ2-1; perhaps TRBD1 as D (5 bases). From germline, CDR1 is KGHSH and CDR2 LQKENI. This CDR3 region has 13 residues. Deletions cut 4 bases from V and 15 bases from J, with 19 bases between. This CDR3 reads CASSRAADTMGFF. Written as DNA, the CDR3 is TGTGCCAGCTCACGGGCCGCGGACACTATGGGGTTCTTC.

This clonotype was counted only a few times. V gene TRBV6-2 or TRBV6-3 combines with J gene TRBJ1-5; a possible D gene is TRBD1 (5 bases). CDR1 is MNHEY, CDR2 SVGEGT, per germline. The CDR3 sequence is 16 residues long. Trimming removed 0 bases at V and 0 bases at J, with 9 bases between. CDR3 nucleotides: TGTGCCAGCAGTTACTCTTACCAGGGTAGCAATCAGCCCCAGCATTTT. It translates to CASSYSYQGSNQPQHF.

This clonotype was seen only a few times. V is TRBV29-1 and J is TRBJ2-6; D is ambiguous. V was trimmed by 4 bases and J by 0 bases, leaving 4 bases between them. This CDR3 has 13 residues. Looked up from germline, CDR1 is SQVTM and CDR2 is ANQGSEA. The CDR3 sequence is CSVGHSGANVLTF. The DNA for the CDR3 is TGCAGCGTTGGACACTCTGGGGCCAACGTCCTGACTTTC.

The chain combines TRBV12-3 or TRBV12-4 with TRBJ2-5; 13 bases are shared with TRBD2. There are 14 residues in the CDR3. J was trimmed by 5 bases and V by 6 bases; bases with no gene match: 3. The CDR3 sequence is CASRTSGGSETQYF. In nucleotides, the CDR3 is TGTGCCAGCAGGACTAGCGGGGGGTCTGAGACCCAGTACTTC.

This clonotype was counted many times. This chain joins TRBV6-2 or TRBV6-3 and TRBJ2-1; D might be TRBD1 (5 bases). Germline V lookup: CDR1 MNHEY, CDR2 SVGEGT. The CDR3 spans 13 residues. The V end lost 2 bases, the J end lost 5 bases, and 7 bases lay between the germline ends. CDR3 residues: CASSYGAHNEQFF. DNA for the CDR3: TGTGCCAGCAGTTACGGGGCTCACAATGAGCAGTTCTTC.

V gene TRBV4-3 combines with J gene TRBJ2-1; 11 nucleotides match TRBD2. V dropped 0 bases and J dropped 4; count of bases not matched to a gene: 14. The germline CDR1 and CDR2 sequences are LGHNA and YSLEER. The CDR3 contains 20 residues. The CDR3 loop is CASSQDLTRQRLAGYNEQFF. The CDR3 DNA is TGCGCCAGCAGCCAAGATCTGACTCGGCAGCGACTAGCGGGGTACAATGAGCAGTTCTTC.

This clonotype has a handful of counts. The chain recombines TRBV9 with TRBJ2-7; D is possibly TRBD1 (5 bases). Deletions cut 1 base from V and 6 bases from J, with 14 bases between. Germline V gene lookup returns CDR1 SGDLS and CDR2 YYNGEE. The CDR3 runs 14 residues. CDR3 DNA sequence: TGTGCCAGCAGCGTAACAGGTTTCTCAAGCGAGCAGTACTTC. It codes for CASSVTGFSSEQYF.

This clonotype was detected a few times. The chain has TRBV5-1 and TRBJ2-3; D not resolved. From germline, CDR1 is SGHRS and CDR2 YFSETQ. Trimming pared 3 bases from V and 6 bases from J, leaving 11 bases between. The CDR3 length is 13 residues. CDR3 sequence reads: CASSSDLGDTQYF. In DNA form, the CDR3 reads TGCGCCAGCAGCTCGGACCTAGGTGATACGCAGTATTTT.

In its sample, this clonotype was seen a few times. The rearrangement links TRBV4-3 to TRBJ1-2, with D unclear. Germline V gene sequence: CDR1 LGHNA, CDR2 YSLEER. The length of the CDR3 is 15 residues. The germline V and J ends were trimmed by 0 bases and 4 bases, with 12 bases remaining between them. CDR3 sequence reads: CASSQDVQAPYGYTF. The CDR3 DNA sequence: TGCGCCAGCAGCCAAGATGTCCAGGCGCCCTATGGCTACACCTTC.

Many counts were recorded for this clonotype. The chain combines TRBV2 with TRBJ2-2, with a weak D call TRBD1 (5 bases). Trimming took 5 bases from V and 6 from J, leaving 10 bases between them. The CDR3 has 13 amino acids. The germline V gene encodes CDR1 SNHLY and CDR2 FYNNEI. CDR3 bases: TGTGCCAGCAGTCTAACAGGTGCCGGGGAGCTGTTTTTT. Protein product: CASSLTGAGELFF.

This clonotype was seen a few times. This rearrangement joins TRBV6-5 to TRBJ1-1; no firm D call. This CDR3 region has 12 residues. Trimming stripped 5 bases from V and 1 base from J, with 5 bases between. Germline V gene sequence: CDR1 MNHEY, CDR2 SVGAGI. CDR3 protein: CASSGWNTEAFF. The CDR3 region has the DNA TGTGCCAGCAGTGGTTGGAACACTGAAGCTTTCTTT.

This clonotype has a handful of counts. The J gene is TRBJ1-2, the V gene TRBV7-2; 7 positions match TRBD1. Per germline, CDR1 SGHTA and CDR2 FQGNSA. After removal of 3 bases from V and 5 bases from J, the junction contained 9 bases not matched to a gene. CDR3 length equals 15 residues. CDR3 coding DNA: TGTGCCAGCAGCTTTGGGACAGTAACCGTGTATGGCTACACCTTC. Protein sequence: CASSFGTVTVYGYTF.

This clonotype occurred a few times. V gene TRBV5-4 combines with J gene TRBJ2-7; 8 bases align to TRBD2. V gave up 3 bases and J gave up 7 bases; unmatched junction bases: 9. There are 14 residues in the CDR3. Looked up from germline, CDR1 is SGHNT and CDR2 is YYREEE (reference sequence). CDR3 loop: CASSYWTSPGEQYF. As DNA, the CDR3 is TGTGCCAGCAGCTACTGGACTAGCCCAGGGGAGCAGTACTTC.

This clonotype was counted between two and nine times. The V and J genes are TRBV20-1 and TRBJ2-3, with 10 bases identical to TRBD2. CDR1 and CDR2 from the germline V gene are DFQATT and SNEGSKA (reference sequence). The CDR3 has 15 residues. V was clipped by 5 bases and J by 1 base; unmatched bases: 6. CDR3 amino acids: CSAEVLAGGTDTQYF. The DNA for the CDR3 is TGCAGTGCTGAGGTCCTAGCGGGGGGCACAGATACGCAGTATTTT.

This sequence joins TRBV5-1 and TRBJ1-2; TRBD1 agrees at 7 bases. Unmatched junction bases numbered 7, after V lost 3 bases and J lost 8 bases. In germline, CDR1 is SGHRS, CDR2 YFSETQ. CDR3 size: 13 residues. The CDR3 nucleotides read TGCGCCAGCAGCTGGGGACAGAGTCTCGGCTACACCTTC. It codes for CASSWGQSLGYTF.

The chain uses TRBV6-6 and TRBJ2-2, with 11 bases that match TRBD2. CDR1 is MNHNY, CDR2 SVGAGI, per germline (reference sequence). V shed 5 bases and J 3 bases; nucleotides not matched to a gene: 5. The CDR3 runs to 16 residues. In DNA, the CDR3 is TGTGCCAGCAGTCCAAGGGGACTAGCGGACACCGGGGAGCTGTTTTTT. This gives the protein CASSPRGLADTGELFF.

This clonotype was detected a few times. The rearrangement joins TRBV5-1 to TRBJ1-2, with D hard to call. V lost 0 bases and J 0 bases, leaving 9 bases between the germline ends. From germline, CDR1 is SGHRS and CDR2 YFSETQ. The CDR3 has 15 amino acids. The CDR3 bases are TGCGCCAGCAGCTTGGCGGGAGGTCCTAACTATGGCTACACCTTC. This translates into CASSLAGGPNYGYTF.

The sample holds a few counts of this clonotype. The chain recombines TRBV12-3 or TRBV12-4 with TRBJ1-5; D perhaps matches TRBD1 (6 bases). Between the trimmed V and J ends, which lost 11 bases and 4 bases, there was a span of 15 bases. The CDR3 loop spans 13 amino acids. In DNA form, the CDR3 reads TGTGCCGGACCGACAGGTTCAAATCAGCCCCAGCATTTT. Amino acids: CAGPTGSNQPQHF.

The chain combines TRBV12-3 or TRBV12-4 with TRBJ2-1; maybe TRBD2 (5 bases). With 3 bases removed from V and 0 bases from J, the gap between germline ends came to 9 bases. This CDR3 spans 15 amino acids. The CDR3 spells CASSFETNSYNEQFF. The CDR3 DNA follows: TGTGCCAGCAGTTTTGAGACTAACTCCTACAATGAGCAGTTCTTC.

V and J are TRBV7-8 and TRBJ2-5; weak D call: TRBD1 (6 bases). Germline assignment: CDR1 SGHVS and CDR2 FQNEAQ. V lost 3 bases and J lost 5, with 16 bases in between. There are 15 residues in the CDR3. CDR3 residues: CASSLGNRVGETQYF. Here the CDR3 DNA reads TGTGCCAGCAGCTTGGGGAACAGGGTTGGGGAGACCCAGTACTTC.